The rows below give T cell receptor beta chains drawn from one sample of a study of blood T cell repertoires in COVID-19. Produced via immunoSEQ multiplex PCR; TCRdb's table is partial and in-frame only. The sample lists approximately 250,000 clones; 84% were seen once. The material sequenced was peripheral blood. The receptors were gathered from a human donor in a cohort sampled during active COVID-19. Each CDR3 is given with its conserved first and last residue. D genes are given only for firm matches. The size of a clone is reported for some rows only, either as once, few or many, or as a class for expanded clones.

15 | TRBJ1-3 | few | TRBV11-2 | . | CASRTTGGEGNTIYF | TGTGCCAGCAGGACCACGGGGGGCGAAGGAAACACCATATATTTT
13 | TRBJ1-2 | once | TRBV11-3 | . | CASSLGSGYGYTF | TGTGCCAGCAGCTTAGGCTCCGGCTATGGCTACACCTTC
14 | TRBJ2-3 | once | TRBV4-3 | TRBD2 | CASSQVAGADTQYF | TGCGCCAGCAGCCAAGTCGCGGGGGCAGATACGCAGTATTTT
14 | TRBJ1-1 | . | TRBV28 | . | CASSFGGLNTEAFF | TGTGCCAGCAGTTTCGGCGGCCTAAACACTGAAGCTTTCTTT
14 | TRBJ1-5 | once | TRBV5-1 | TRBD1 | CASSFGTGDQPQHF | TGCGCCAGCAGCTTCGGGACAGGGGATCAGCCCCAGCATTTT
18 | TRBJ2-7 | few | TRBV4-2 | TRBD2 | CASSQDRGLAENSYEQYF | TGTGCCAGCAGCCAAGATCGGGGACTAGCGGAGAACTCCTACGAGCAGTACTTC
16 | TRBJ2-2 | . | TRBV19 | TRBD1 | CASSITKTGSHGELFF | TGTGCCAGTAGCATTACTAAGACAGGGTCGCACGGGGAGCTGTTTTTT
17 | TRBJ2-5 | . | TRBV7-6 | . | CASSLSIGGGNGETQYF | TGTGCCAGCAGCCTTTCAATTGGGGGGGGCAACGGAGAGACCCAGTACTTC
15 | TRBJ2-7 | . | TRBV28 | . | CASHISGTRMGEQYF | TGTGCCAGCCACATATCCGGGACAAGGATGGGCGAGCAGTACTTC
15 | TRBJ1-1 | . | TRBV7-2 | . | CASNLPGRVNTEAFF | TGTGCCAGCAACCTACCCGGGAGGGTGAACACTGAAGCTTTCTTT
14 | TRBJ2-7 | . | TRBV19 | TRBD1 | CASSPGQGAYEQYF | TGTGCCAGTAGCCCGGGACAGGGAGCCTACGAGCAGTACTTC
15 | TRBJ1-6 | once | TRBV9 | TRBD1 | CASSPNTGGHSPLHF | TGTGCCAGCAGCCCCAACACAGGGGGTCATTCACCCCTCCACTTT
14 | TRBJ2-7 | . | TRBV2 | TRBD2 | CASSVAGPNYEQYF | TGTGCCAGCAGTGTAGCGGGGCCAAACTACGAGCAGTACTTC
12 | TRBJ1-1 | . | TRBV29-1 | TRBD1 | CSVNRGRTEAFF | TGCAGCGTTAACAGGGGGAGGACTGAAGCTTTCTTT
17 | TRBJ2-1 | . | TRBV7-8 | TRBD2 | CASSLPTSGGAGGEQFF | TGTGCCAGCAGCTTACCCACTAGCGGGGGGGCGGGAGGAGAGCAGTTCTTC
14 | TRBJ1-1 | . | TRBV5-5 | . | CASSSATVNTEAFF | TGTGCCAGCAGCTCTGCGACAGTGAACACTGAAGCTTTCTTT
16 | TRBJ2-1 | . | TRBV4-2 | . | CASSQDTANLYNEQFF | TGTGCCAGCAGCCAAGATACCGCGAACCTTTACAATGAGCAGTTCTTC
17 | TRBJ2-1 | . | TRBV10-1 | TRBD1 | CASSESPWTGPYNEQFF | TGCGCCAGCAGTGAGTCGCCGTGGACAGGTCCCTACAATGAGCAGTTCTTC
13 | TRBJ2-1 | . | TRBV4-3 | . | CASSPRGANEQFF | TGCGCCAGCAGCCCCCGGGGGGCCAATGAGCAGTTCTTC
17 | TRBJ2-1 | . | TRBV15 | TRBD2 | CATSRESLAGGYNEQFF | TGTGCCACCAGCAGAGAATCTCTAGCGGGGGGATACAATGAGCAGTTCTTC
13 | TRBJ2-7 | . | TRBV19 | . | CASSIGSTYEQYF | TGTGCCAGTAGTATCGGTAGCACCTACGAGCAGTACTTC
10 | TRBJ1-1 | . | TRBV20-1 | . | CSAWTTQAFF | TGCAGTGCTTGGACAACACAAGCTTTCTTT
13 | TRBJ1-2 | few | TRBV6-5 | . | CASSYSSSYGYTF | TGTGCCAGCAGTTACTCGTCCTCCTATGGCTACACCTTC
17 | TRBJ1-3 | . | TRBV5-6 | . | CASRGSGQAPAGNTIYF | TGTGCCAGCAGGGGTTCTGGGCAGGCCCCGGCTGGAAACACCATATATTTT
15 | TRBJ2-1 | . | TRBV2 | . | CASSETGSSYNEQFF | TGTGCCAGCAGTGAGACGGGAAGCTCCTACAATGAGCAGTTCTTC
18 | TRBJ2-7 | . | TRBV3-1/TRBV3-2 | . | CASSLETVQTGTSYEQYF | TGTGCCAGCAGCCTAGAGACGGTACAAACAGGGACCTCCTACGAGCAGTACTTC
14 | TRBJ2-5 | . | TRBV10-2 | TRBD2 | CATTGLAGMETQYF | TGCGCCACTACCGGACTAGCGGGGATGGAGACCCAGTACTTC
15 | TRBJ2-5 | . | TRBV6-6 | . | CASSYQGVAWETQYF | TGTGCCAGCAGTTACCAGGGCGTAGCCTGGGAGACCCAGTACTTC
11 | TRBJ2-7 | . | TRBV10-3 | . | CAISAGNEQYF | TGTGCCATCAGTGCGGGTAACGAGCAGTACTTC